This T cell receptor beta chain was sequenced for a study of T cell repertoires in cytomegalovirus infection (dated 2019 in TCRdb). Background for the entire study: Recently identified HLA-C-restricted CMV epitopes, whose presentation resists viral immunomodulation, were targeted by peptide stimulations together with well-studied HLA-B-restricted epitopes. The HLA type of each donor mattered for the analysis, because public TCR beta signatures pointed to carriage of CMV infection along with the matching HLA type. Broad study findings and their caveats: The ex vivo response was dominated by HLA-C-restricted CMV-specific TCR beta clonotypes, and the single most frequent clonotype in two of eight donors was supplied by these HLA-C-restricted clonotypes. In both this cohort and an independent roughly 400-donor cohort, the cumulative frequency of public TCR beta family members distinguished carriers of CMV infection plus the relevant HLA type.

A word on this clonotype: Its binding antigen is unknown. Per-base quality was not reported, and no clone a single base away is much larger than it.

Ends trimmed: V by 2 bases, J by 4 bases; bases unmatched to a gene: 4. Sequences ENHRY (CDR1) and SYGVKD (CDR2) are obtained from the germline V gene. The CDR3 holds 15 amino acids from the cysteine to the phenylalanine. The CDR3 DNA has 45 bases and is translated from base 1. The listed sequencing device is Illumina HiSeq 1500. TCRdb cleaned the public reads at Q25 with fastp, built clones with MiXCR and kept in-frame beta chains. Under each unique CDR3 protein, matching rows form one entry showing the most common genes and DNA. For this sample the table gives hundreds of thousands of distinct CDR3 sequences, of which roughly 36% were detected only once. Roughly 18% of the sample is held by the ten biggest clonotypes. The sample's treatment or condition, from its label and the paper: in vitro stimulation with specific CMV peptide epitopes to enrich CMV-specific T cells.

Specimen: cultured PBMCs, collected from culture after CMV antigen stimulation. The TCR sequence derives from a human donor in good health (CMV status not recorded). Some clones in this sample may be carry-over from other donors' samples. The sequence joins TRBV10-3 to TRBJ2-7, with 11 junctional bases fitting TRBD2. The base sequence is TGTGCCATCAGTGAGCCGGGACTAGCGGAATACGAGCAGTACTTC. This codes for CAISEPGLAEYEQYF.